This paragraph covers one T cell receptor (beta chain) sequence. Within its sample, this clonotype is medium-sized (0.01 to 0.1%). The clone's antigen remains unknown. No per-base quality is available; no much larger clone lies one base away. The data originate from a study of read filtering for tumor transcriptome and immune sequencing (TCRdb year 2020). For the wider study: The cohort had fewer than 20 male and approximately 15 female patients with a mean age of roughly 62 years, ranging from roughly 45 to 80. TCR repertoires obtained by targeted immune repertoire sequencing and by bulk whole-transcriptome sequencing performed on the same bone marrow samples were compared. Per sample, about 4.05 to 10.27 million TCR-region mapped reads were obtained with IR-seq, compared with only 85 to 1273 with RNA-seq. As a main aim, a read-filtering strategy for immune repertoire data was addressed, with the specific question being whether clonotypes supported by a single read should be removed. Whole-transcriptome libraries were prepared with the TruSeq RNA Access Library Prep Kit after DNase treatment. By revised international staging, roughly eight patients were R-ISS I, over 15 were R-ISS II and over five were R-ISS III.

Its CDR3 holds 11 amino acids, cysteine through phenylalanine. Of all the DNA, just the CDR3 is kept, 33 bases in frame from base 1. V sheds 0 bases and J sheds 6 bases, leaving 0 bases between their ends. From the germline V gene, CDR1 is SGHAT and CDR2 is FQNNGV. Starting from approximately 0.4 ug RNA, TCR libraries were constructed with the Immunoverse kit using molecular barcoded adaptors that cover the alpha/delta and beta/gamma chains. TCR library preparation used the same RNA that was used for transcriptome sequencing. Sequencing of the TCR libraries was done on an Illumina HiSeq 4000 with 2 x 150 cycles. The original pipeline was this. TCR reads were aligned to human V, D, J and C references and assembled into CDR3 clonotypes with MiXCR, including quality filtering and error correction. The tcR package in R was used for analysis of clonotype counts and gene usage diversity. Raw mapping reads were checked after the RNA-seq reads had been mapped by STAR aligner version 2.5.3a onto the human GRCh37 genome. To test the effect of sequencing depth on detected clonotypes, IR-seq fastq files were randomly downsampled using Seqtk 1.3. The public reads were run again by TCRdb, first through fastp at Q25 and then through MiXCR, and only productive beta chains were kept. Duplicate CDR3 protein sequences are folded into a single record with the most common DNA and genes. The V and J calls here are based on TCRdb, not the publication. Across this sample there are fewer than 45,000 distinct CDR3 sequences, with approximately 12% seen only once. The ten largest clones capture around 32% of the sample.

Bone marrow was sampled from every patient at the time of active disease. Isolation of bone marrow mononuclear cells was performed by Ficoll-Hypaque density gradient centrifugation. Myeloma plasma cells were removed and CD138-negative cells were obtained by negative selection following labeling with CD138 magnetic microbeads on a MACS separator. The purity of the isolated cells was checked by flow cytometry with CD138 antibodies on an Attune NxT. Total RNA was extracted with TRIzol reagent and quantified with a NanoDrop spectrophotometer. For each patient, paired RNA-seq and IR-seq were run on the CD138-negative bone marrow sample from that patient. Beyond this particular receptor, the publication reports: Rather than purified T cells, the sorted CD138-negative fraction was a mixed bone marrow immune population. Compared with RNA-seq, IR-seq captured clonotypes at much higher depth and more reliably, and a smaller IR-seq throughput was enough to identify most shared clonotypes. In IR-seq, single-read clonotypes were roughly 84% of clonotypes but approximately 4% of total reads; in RNA-seq they were over 65% of clonotypes and 35% to 50% of reads. The correlation between IR-seq and RNA-seq shared clonotype proportions rose when single-read clonotypes were removed.

The receptor was isolated from a donor at least 40 years old with multiple myeloma. The rearranged segments are TRBV11-2 and TRBJ2-1; the D gene cannot be named for sure. The sequenced sample consisted of a population of CD138-negative cells sorted from bone marrow. The sample's cell subset or site label, decoded: bone marrow mononuclear cells depleted of CD138+ plasma/myeloma cells by negative magnetic selection. The encoded CDR3 is CASSLDNEQFF. The bases are TGTGCCAGCAGCTTAGACAATGAGCAGTTCTTC.